The rows below give T cell receptor beta chains drawn from one sample of a study of cytomegalovirus exposure and HLA in healthy donors. Libraries were prepared by immunoSEQ multiplex PCR; TCRdb keeps only in-frame clonotypes and omits some of them. The data show around 45,000 clones, approximately 47% seen once. Material for sequencing was PBMCs. The receptors here all came from a man between 60 and 75 years old in good health and CMV-seronegative. CDR3s include the opening cysteine and the closing phenylalanine or tryptophan. The D gene is left open where the match is weak. Clone size, where shown, is once, few, many, or a class for clones that have expanded.

J gene | clone size | D gene | V gene | CDR3 protein | CDR3 DNA
TRBJ1-2 | few | . | TRBV7-9 | CASRPEGGGGGYTF | TGTGCCAGCAGGCCCGAGGGGGGGGGAGGAGGCTACACCTTC
TRBJ1-1 | . | TRBD1 | TRBV5-1 | CASSRLTGGTEAFF | TGCGCCAGCAGCCGTCTGACAGGGGGCACTGAAGCTTTCTTT
TRBJ2-5 | . | . | TRBV18 | CASSSPNFQETQYF | TGTGCCAGCTCATCCCCTAATTTCCAAGAGACCCAGTACTTC
TRBJ2-2 | few | TRBD2 | TRBV4-1 | CASSLLALAGSTGELFF | TGCGCCAGCAGCCTTCTCGCACTAGCGGGGTCTACCGGGGAGCTGTTTTTT
TRBJ2-5 | few | . | TRBV30 | CAWSVPPEETQYF | TGTGCCTGGAGTGTACCCCCGGAAGAGACCCAGTACTTC
TRBJ1-2 | few | . | TRBV19 | CASSIQKTAAAYGYTF | TGTGCCAGTAGTATTCAAAAGACGGCGGCCGCCTATGGCTACACCTTC
TRBJ1-5 | . | TRBD1 | TRBV27 | CASSRGTGNQPQHF | TGTGCCAGCAGCAGGGGGACAGGAAATCAGCCCCAGCATTTT
TRBJ1-1 | few | . | TRBV5-4 | CASSSHPGALNTEAFF | TGTGCCAGCAGCTCCCATCCAGGGGCTTTGAACACTGAAGCTTTCTTT
TRBJ1-5 | few | . | TRBV7-2 | CASSLVENQPQHF | TGTGCCAGCAGCTTAGTAGAAAATCAGCCCCAGCATTTT
TRBJ2-7 | . | TRBD1 | TRBV27 | CASRPDRGGKQYF | TGTGCCAGCAGGCCCGACAGGGGGGGAAAGCAGTACTTC
TRBJ2-1 | . | . | TRBV5-1 | CASRVEEYEQFF | TGCGCCAGCAGGGTGGAGGAGTATGAGCAGTTCTTC
TRBJ2-1 | . | . | TRBV18 | CASSPLGGRYNEQFF | TGTGCCAGCTCACCCCTCGGGGGTCGTTACAATGAGCAGTTCTTC
TRBJ1-2 | . | . | TRBV29-1 | CSVELGQSNIYGYTF | TGCAGCGTTGAACTTGGACAGAGTAACATCTATGGCTACACCTTC
TRBJ1-1 | . | . | TRBV12-1 | CASSPGGDTEAFF | TGTGCCAGCAGCCCGGGGGGCGACACTGAAGCTTTCTTT
TRBJ1-5 | . | . | TRBV10-3 | CAISGSGVGNQPQHF | TGTGCCATCAGTGGTAGCGGGGTAGGCAATCAGCCCCAGCATTTT
TRBJ2-3 | few | TRBD2 | TRBV6-5 | CASINSGRADTQYF | TGTGCCAGCATCAACAGCGGGAGGGCAGATACGCAGTATTTT
TRBJ1-1 | . | . | TRBV4-2 | CASSPVGEGEGTEAFF | TGTGCCAGCAGCCCAGTAGGGGAGGGGGAGGGCACTGAAGCTTTCTTT
TRBJ1-1 | few | . | TRBV5-1 | CASSLGQMNTEAFF | TGCGCCAGCAGCTTGGGACAGATGAACACTGAAGCTTTCTTT
TRBJ2-3 | once | . | TRBV4-2 | CASSQDGAQGDTQYF | TGTGCCAGCAGCCAAGATGGCGCTCAGGGGGATACGCAGTATTTT
TRBJ2-7 | . | TRBD2 | TRBV19 | CASSSGSYEQYF | TGTGCCAGTAGTAGCGGGAGCTACGAGCAGTACTTC
TRBJ2-2 | . | . | TRBV30 | CAWGDGATGELFF | TGTGCCTGGGGTGATGGGGCCACCGGGGAGCTGTTTTTT
TRBJ1-4 | . | . | TRBV2 | CASRVEKLFF | TGTGCCAGCCGGGTTGAAAAACTGTTTTTT
TRBJ2-3 | . | . | TRBV4-3 | CASSLGGADTQYF | TGCGCCAGCAGCCTTGGGGGCGCAGATACGCAGTATTTT
TRBJ2-7 | large | . | TRBV6-1 | CASSDSSGSYEQYF | TGTGCCAGCAGTGACAGTAGCGGAAGCTACGAGCAGTACTTC
TRBJ1-2 | . | . | TRBV19 | CASSNRVGYTF | TGTGCCAGTAGTAACAGGGTTGGCTACACCTTC
TRBJ2-1 | few | . | TRBV7-9 | CASSLVGAFNNEQFF | TGTGCCAGCAGCTTAGTGGGAGCATTTAACAATGAGCAGTTCTTC
TRBJ2-7 | few | TRBD1 | TRBV25-1 | CASRLQGADEQYF | TGTGCCAGCAGACTACAGGGGGCCGACGAGCAGTACTTC
TRBJ1-5 | . | . | TRBV7-9 | CASSLNEGGNQPQHF | TGTGCCAGCAGCTTAAACGAAGGAGGCAATCAGCCCCAGCATTTT
TRBJ1-2 | . | . | TRBV7-9 | CASSFSTQSYGYTF | TGTGCCAGCAGCTTTTCAACACAGAGCTATGGCTACACCTTC
TRBJ1-2 | few | . | TRBV5-8 | CASSLGGRLSYTF | TGTGCCAGCAGCTTGGGGGGGCGACTGAGCTACACCTTC
TRBJ1-5 | . | . | TRBV27 | CASRWTAGNQPQHF | TGTGCCAGCAGATGGACAGCGGGCAATCAGCCCCAGCATTTT
TRBJ2-7 | few | TRBD1 | TRBV7-2 | CASRRRDRGSYEQYF | TGTGCCAGCAGGCGGAGGGACAGGGGGTCCTACGAGCAGTACTTC
TRBJ2-2 | . | . | TRBV6-1 | CASSPLEDTGELFF | TGTGCCAGCAGTCCCCTCGAGGACACCGGGGAGCTGTTTTTT
TRBJ2-1 | . | . | TRBV7-2 | CASSLADEQFF | TGTGCCAGCAGTCTAGCCGATGAGCAGTTCTTC
TRBJ2-4 | . | . | TRBV28 | CASNEGGGIQYF | TGTGCCAGCAATGAGGGAGGCGGCATTCAGTACTTC
TRBJ2-5 | . | TRBD1 | TRBV5-3 | CARSYWTGSETQYF | TGTGCCAGAAGCTATTGGACAGGGTCGGAGACCCAGTACTTC
TRBJ1-5 | . | . | TRBV10-2 | CASSDSRRRGQPQHF | TGCGCCAGCAGTGATTCAAGAAGGAGAGGTCAGCCCCAGCATTTT
TRBJ2-1 | . | TRBD2 | TRBV6-4 | CASTFVAGHNEQFF | TGTGCCAGCACCTTCGTAGCGGGGCACAATGAGCAGTTCTTC